This T cell receptor (beta chain) was documented in a study of blood T cell repertoires in COVID-19. Sequenced by immunoSEQ multiplex PCR; TCRdb stores in-frame clones only, minus some. Among 85,000 to 120,000 clones listed, roughly 89% were seen once. The CDR3 sequence is 13 residues long. Germline V gene lookup returns CDR1 SQVTM and CDR2 ANQGSEA. V was pared by 6 bases and J by 4 bases, with 15 bases between. The specimen was peripheral blood. The chain couples TRBV29-1 to TRBJ1-1; the D gene is possibly TRBD1 (5 bases). The sequence was obtained from a woman aged 50 to 65 with COVID-19, enrolled during active disease. CDR3 nucleotides: TGCAGCGTCCTCTGGGGACTGGGCACTGAAGCTTTCTTT. This translates into CSVLWGLGTEAFF.